This record looks at one T cell receptor beta chain sequence and its context. Clones were sequenced by immunoSEQ multiplex PCR, and TCRdb holds only the in-frame ones, with some missing. This sample has around 45,000 clones, with about three quarters found just once. The sample comes from a study of control samples from healthy donors and cancer patients. The sequence was obtained from a male donor with melanoma. The sequenced sample consisted of formalin-fixed, paraffin-embedded tissue.

CDR3 bases: TGTGCCAGCAGTTTAGGCAGGGCGTCCTACAATGAGCAGTTCTTC. It translates to CASSLGRASYNEQFF. The gene calls are TRBV27 and TRBJ2-1; tentative D call: TRBD1 (5 bases). Germline lookup yields CDR1 MNHEY and CDR2 SMNVEV (reference sequence). The CDR3 runs to 15 residues. V was cut by 2 bases and J by 1 base, with 9 bases left in between.